Listed below are T cell receptor beta chains from one sample, sequenced in a study of radiation and T cells in renal cell carcinoma. Profiling relied on immunoSEQ multiplex PCR, and the TCRdb table lists in-frame clones only, not all of them. This repertoire shows more than 20,000 clones, 80% found once; its top ten account for around 42%. The sequences come from blood, collected from a patient whose treatment included radiotherapy and nephrectomy. The source is a man in his sixties with renal cell carcinoma. CDR3s include the opening cysteine and the closing phenylalanine or tryptophan. The order of the fields is clone size, D gene, J gene, V gene, CDR3 DNA, CDR3 protein. D genes are given only for firm matches. Some rows have no size entry. The others give once, few or many, or a class for an expanded clone.

abundance: NA; d_gene: NA; j_gene: TRBJ2-7; v_gene: TRBV29-1; CDR3nt: TGCAGCGTAGAACCTTTAGGGGGCTACGAGCAGTACTTC; CDR3aa: CSVEPLGGYEQYF
abundance: NA; d_gene: TRBD2; j_gene: TRBJ2-7; v_gene: TRBV6-5; CDR3nt: TGTGCCAGCAGCAATCTAGCGGGAGGGTATGAGCAGTACTTC; CDR3aa: CASSNLAGGYEQYF
abundance: NA; d_gene: NA; j_gene: TRBJ1-5; v_gene: TRBV5-4; CDR3nt: TGTGCCAGCAGCCCGGGGGGTGGTCGGCCCCAGCATTTT; CDR3aa: CASSPGGGRPQHF
abundance: NA; d_gene: NA; j_gene: TRBJ2-6; v_gene: TRBV7-8; CDR3nt: TGTGCCAGCAGCACCATAAGGGGGTCTGGGGCCAACGTCCTGACTTTC; CDR3aa: CASSTIRGSGANVLTF
abundance: few; d_gene: NA; j_gene: TRBJ1-2; v_gene: TRBV18; CDR3nt: TGTGCCAGCTCACCAGACAGAAACTATGGCTACACCTTC; CDR3aa: CASSPDRNYGYTF
abundance: NA; d_gene: NA; j_gene: TRBJ2-1; v_gene: TRBV30; CDR3nt: TGTGCCTGGAGTGAATTGGGGACCGGCAATGAGCAGTTCTTC; CDR3aa: CAWSELGTGNEQFF
abundance: NA; d_gene: TRBD2; j_gene: TRBJ2-7; v_gene: TRBV5-1; CDR3nt: TGCGCCAGCAGCCTGGGCCCTCTGGCGGGAGTTTACGAGCAGTACTTC; CDR3aa: CASSLGPLAGVYEQYF
abundance: NA; d_gene: NA; j_gene: TRBJ1-1; v_gene: TRBV30; CDR3nt: TGTGCCTGGAGTCCAGGGGCGCTATTTATTGAAGCTTTCTTT; CDR3aa: CAWSPGALFIEAFF
abundance: NA; d_gene: NA; j_gene: TRBJ2-2; v_gene: TRBV2; CDR3nt: TGTGCCAGCAGTTCGGCGATAGGCGGGGAGCTGTTTTTT; CDR3aa: CASSSAIGGELFF
abundance: NA; d_gene: NA; j_gene: TRBJ2-1; v_gene: TRBV7-6; CDR3nt: TGTGCCAGCAGCTCGGCCCATGAGCAGTTCTTC; CDR3aa: CASSSAHEQFF
abundance: few; d_gene: NA; j_gene: TRBJ1-1; v_gene: TRBV12-1; CDR3nt: TGTGCCAGCAGCTACAATGCCATGGAAAGGAGCACTGAAGCTTTCTTT; CDR3aa: CASSYNAMERSTEAFF
abundance: few; d_gene: TRBD1; j_gene: TRBJ1-4; v_gene: TRBV9; CDR3nt: TGTGCCAGCGGCTCGGTAGCCAGGGGGCAAAAACTGTTTTTT; CDR3aa: CASGSVARGQKLFF
abundance: NA; d_gene: NA; j_gene: TRBJ1-1; v_gene: TRBV11-2; CDR3nt: TGTGCCAGCAGCTTAATGTTCCGGGGGAACACTGAAGCTTTCTTT; CDR3aa: CASSLMFRGNTEAFF
abundance: few; d_gene: TRBD1; j_gene: TRBJ2-3; v_gene: TRBV18; CDR3nt: TGTGCCAGCTCACCGGGACAGGGGGGTTTGGATACGCAGTATTTT; CDR3aa: CASSPGQGGLDTQYF
abundance: NA; d_gene: NA; j_gene: TRBJ2-5; v_gene: TRBV19; CDR3nt: TGTGCCAGTAGTATATCCATAGTTGAGACCCAGTACTTC; CDR3aa: CASSISIVETQYF
abundance: NA; d_gene: NA; j_gene: TRBJ2-3; v_gene: TRBV5-6; CDR3nt: TGTGCCAGCAGCTTGGTAGCGGATAGCACAGATACGCAGTATTTT; CDR3aa: CASSLVADSTDTQYF
abundance: NA; d_gene: NA; j_gene: TRBJ2-1; v_gene: TRBV4-3; CDR3nt: TGCGCCAGCAGCCAAGCAGGACGGGGAGGTGAGCAGTTCTTC; CDR3aa: CASSQAGRGGEQFF
abundance: NA; d_gene: NA; j_gene: TRBJ2-7; v_gene: TRBV6-1; CDR3nt: TGTGCCAGCAGTGGGGGCCTCTACGAGCAGTACTTC; CDR3aa: CASSGGLYEQYF
abundance: once; d_gene: NA; j_gene: TRBJ1-6; v_gene: TRBV7-2; CDR3nt: TGTGCCAGCAGCTTAATTGGAACCAAAGGCAATTCACCCCTCCACTTT; CDR3aa: CASSLIGTKGNSPLHF
abundance: NA; d_gene: NA; j_gene: TRBJ1-1; v_gene: TRBV7-6; CDR3nt: TGTGCCAGCACCCCCTTAGGGAACACTGAAGCTTTCTTT; CDR3aa: CASTPLGNTEAFF
abundance: NA; d_gene: NA; j_gene: TRBJ1-5; v_gene: TRBV5-6; CDR3nt: TGTGCCAGCAGCACAGGGTTCAATCAGCCCCAGCATTTT; CDR3aa: CASSTGFNQPQHF
abundance: once; d_gene: NA; j_gene: TRBJ2-7; v_gene: TRBV9; CDR3nt: TGTGCCAGCAGCGTAGATCTAGGGGCCCCCTACGAGCAGTACTTC; CDR3aa: CASSVDLGAPYEQYF
abundance: NA; d_gene: TRBD2; j_gene: TRBJ2-2; v_gene: TRBV2; CDR3nt: TGTGCCAGCAGTGAAGTGGGACTGACTAGCAGGGCGGGTGGGGAGCTGTTTTTT; CDR3aa: CASSEVGLTSRAGGELFF
abundance: NA; d_gene: TRBD1; j_gene: TRBJ2-3; v_gene: TRBV28; CDR3nt: TGTGCCAGCAGGACAGGGGCTTTCTCAGATACGCAGTATTTT; CDR3aa: CASRTGAFSDTQYF
abundance: NA; d_gene: NA; j_gene: TRBJ1-5; v_gene: TRBV27; CDR3nt: TGTGCCAGCAGTCCGGCGGGTGGGGGTAATCGCAATCAGCCCCAGCATTTT; CDR3aa: CASSPAGGGNRNQPQHF
abundance: NA; d_gene: NA; j_gene: TRBJ1-1; v_gene: TRBV6-5; CDR3nt: TGTGCCAGCAGTTACCGGTCGGGGGTCCGAAACACTGAAGCTTTCTTT; CDR3aa: CASSYRSGVRNTEAFF
abundance: NA; d_gene: TRBD2; j_gene: TRBJ2-1; v_gene: TRBV4-3; CDR3nt: TGCGCCAGCAGCCAAGGCTGGGATAGCGGGAGCTGGGGTGAGCAGTTCTTC; CDR3aa: CASSQGWDSGSWGEQFF